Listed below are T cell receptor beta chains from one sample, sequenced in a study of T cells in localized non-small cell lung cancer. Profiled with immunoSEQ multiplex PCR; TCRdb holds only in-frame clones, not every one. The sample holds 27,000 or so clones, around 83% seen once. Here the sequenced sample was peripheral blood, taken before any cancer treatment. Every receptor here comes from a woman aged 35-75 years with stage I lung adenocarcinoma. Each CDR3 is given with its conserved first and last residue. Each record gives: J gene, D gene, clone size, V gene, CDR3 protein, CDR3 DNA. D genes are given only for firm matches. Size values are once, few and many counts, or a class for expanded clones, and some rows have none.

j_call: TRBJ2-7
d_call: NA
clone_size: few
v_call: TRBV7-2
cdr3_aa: CASSLDFGLGQYF
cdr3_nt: TGTGCCAGCAGCTTAGATTTCGGGCTGGGGCAGTACTTC

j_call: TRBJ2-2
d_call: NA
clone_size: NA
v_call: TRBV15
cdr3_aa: CATSRDRSGTSNTGELFF
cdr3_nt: TGTGCCACCAGCAGAGATCGCTCCGGGACTTCGAACACCGGGGAGCTGTTTTTT

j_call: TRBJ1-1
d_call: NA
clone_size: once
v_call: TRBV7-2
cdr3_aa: CASRPTGDPNTEAFF
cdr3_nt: TGTGCCAGCAGACCCACCGGGGATCCTAACACTGAAGCTTTCTTT

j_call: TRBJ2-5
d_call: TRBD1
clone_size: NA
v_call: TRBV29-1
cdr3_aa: CSVKQGMGPQETQYF
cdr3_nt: TGCAGCGTTAAACAGGGGATGGGGCCCCAAGAGACCCAGTACTTC

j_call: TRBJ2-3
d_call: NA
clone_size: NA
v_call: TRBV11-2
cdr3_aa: CASSQLRGTDTQYF
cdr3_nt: TGTGCCAGCAGCCAGCTAAGGGGCACAGATACGCAGTATTTT

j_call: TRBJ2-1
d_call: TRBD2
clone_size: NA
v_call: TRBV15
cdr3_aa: CATSRAGGLGNEQFF
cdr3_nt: TGTGCCACCAGTCGCGCGGGGGGGCTGGGCAATGAGCAGTTCTTC

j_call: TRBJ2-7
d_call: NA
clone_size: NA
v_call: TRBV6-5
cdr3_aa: CASSYSETGAYEQYF
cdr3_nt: TGTGCCAGCAGTTACTCCGAGACGGGAGCCTACGAGCAGTACTTC

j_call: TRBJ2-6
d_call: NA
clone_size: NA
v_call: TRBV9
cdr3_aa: CASTRTLPGANVLTF
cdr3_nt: TGTGCCAGCACGCGGACCCTTCCTGGGGCCAACGTCCTGACTTTC

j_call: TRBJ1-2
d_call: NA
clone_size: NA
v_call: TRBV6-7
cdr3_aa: CANEVWRGLNGYTF
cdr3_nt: TGTGCCAACGAGGTGTGGAGGGGTCTTAATGGCTACACCTTC

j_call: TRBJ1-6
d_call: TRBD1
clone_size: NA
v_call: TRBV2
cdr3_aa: CASSERGTGTSPLHF
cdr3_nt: TGTGCCAGCAGTGAAAGGGGGACAGGGACTTCACCCCTCCACTTT

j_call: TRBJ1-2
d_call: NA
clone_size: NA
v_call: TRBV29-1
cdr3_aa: CSVEVLWAPRLHTF
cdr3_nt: TGCAGCGTTGAAGTGCTTTGGGCGCCTCGATTGCACACCTTC

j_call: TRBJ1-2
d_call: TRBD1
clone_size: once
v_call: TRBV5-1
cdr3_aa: CASSLGDSPYGYTF
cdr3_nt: TGCGCCAGCAGCTTGGGGGACAGTCCCTATGGCTACACCTTC

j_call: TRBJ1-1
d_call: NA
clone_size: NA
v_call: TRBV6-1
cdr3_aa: CASRGDMNTEAFF
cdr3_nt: TGTGCCAGCAGGGGGGACATGAACACTGAAGCTTTCTTT

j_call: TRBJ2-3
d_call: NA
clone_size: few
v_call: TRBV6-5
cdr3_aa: CASTGGGDTQYF
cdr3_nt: TGTGCCAGCACAGGGGGGGGAGATACGCAGTATTTT

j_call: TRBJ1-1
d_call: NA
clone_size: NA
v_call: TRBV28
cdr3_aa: CASSFPLGSPNTEAFF
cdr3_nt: TGTGCCAGCAGTTTTCCACTTGGCAGCCCAAATACTGAAGCTTTCTTT

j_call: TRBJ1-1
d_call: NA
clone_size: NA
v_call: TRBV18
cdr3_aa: CASSPQLGRTNTEAFF
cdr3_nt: TGTGCCAGCTCACCACAGCTGGGACGGACGAACACTGAAGCTTTCTTT

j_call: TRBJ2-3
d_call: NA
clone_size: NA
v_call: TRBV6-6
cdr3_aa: CASSYGDGVLDTQYF
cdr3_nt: TGTGCCAGCAGTTACGGGGACGGAGTTTTGGATACGCAGTATTTT

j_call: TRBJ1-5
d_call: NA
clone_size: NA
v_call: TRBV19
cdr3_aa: CASTPGDSNQPQHF
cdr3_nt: TGTGCCAGTACCCCGGGGGATAGCAATCAGCCCCAGCATTTT

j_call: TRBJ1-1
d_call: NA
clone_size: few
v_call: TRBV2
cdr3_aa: CASSPYPTITEAFF
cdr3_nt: TGTGCCAGCAGCCCTTACCCCACAATCACTGAAGCTTTCTTT

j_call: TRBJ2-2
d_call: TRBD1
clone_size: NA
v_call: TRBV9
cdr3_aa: CASSAGQGVTGELFF
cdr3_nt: TGTGCCAGCAGCGCGGGACAGGGAGTCACCGGGGAGCTGTTTTTT

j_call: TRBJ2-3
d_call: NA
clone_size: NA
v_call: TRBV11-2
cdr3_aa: CASSLGPLGDTQYF
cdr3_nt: TGTGCCAGCAGCTTAGGCCCCTTAGGAGATACGCAGTATTTT

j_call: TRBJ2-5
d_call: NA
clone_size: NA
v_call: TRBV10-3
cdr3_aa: CAISELGQETQYF
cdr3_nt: TGTGCCATCAGTGAACTGGGGCAAGAGACCCAGTACTTC

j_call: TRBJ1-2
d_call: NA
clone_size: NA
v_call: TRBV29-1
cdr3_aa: CSVVGEGYGYTF
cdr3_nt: TGCAGCGTTGTGGGGGAGGGCTATGGCTACACCTTC